This TCR beta chain was recovered during a study of shared clonotypes between healthy human individuals. Whole-study findings and limits: A handful of donors shared roughly 5% of their naive CD4 clonotypes.

On this clone: What it binds is not known.

The study ran the assay at deep level. Produced via immunoSEQ multiplex PCR; TCRdb's table is partial and in-frame only. The table has about 680,000 clones, just over 90% seen once. Naive CD8 cells lacked CD45RO and underwent positive selection for CCR7, leaving out terminally differentiated effector memory CD45RA+ cells. J gave up 3 bases and V 4 bases, and 9 bases lay outside the gene matches. The length of the CDR3 is 16 residues. The germline gives CDR1 SEHNR, CDR2 FQNEAQ (reference sequence). This chain links TRBV7-9 with TRBJ1-5; TRBD1 aligns across 7 bases. The receptor was isolated from a man aged 25 to 45 in good health. The sample taken for sequencing was naive CD8+ T cells sorted from blood. CDR3 amino acids: CASSSSTGVLNQPQHF. CDR3 bases: TGTGCCAGCAGCTCAAGTACAGGGGTCCTCAATCAGCCCCAGCATTTT.